This T cell receptor beta chain was identified in a study of blood T cell repertoires in COVID-19. Across the study: PBMCs, B-cell-depleted T cells, or T cells provided the cDNA or gDNA that made up the material.

As originally analysed: Amplification with reference gene primers provided the estimates of nucleated cell counts. Here immunoSEQ multiplex PCR was the method, and the copy in TCRdb shows in-frame clones only, minus some. V, J and clone size reflect that table, while D and trimming were determined from the DNA. Counted here are under 500,000 clones, around nine tenths occurring once; the ten biggest clones make up around 4.4%. CDR3 length equals 16 residues. Germline V gene data show CDR1 as MNHEY and CDR2 as SMNVEV (reference sequence). With 5 bases clipped from V and 3 bases from J, the junction kept 6 bases outside the gene matches. This clone is a singleton in its sample.

The chain joins TRBV27 to TRBJ2-1; TRBD2 matches at 11 bases. The sequencing sample was made of peripheral blood. This TCR came from a woman aged 30 to 39 with acute or convalescent COVID-19. The CDR3: CASSHTSGGGYNEQFF. The DNA of the CDR3 is TGTGCCAGCAGTCATACTAGCGGGGGAGGCTACAATGAGCAGTTCTTC.